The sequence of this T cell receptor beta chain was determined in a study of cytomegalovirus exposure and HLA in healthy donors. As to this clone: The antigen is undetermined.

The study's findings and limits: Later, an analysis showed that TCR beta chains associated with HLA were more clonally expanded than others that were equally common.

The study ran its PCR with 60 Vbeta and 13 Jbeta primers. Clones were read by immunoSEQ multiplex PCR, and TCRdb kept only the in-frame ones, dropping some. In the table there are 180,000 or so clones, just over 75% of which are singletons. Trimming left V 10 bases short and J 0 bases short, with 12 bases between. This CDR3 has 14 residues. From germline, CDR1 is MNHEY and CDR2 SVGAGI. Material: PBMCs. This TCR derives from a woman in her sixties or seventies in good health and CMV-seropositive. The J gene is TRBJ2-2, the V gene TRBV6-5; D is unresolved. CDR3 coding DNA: TGTGCCATCAAGCGAAGTGCGAACACCGGGGAGCTGTTTTTT. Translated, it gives CAIKRSANTGELFF.